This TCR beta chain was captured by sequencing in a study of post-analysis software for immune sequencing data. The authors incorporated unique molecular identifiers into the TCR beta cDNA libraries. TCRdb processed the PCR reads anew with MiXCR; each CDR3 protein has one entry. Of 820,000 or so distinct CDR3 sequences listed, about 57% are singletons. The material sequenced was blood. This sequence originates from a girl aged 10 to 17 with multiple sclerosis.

The CDR3 sequence is CASSRLGQKSSGANVLTF. CDR3 sequence (DNA): TGTGCCAGCAGTCGACTGGGACAGAAGAGCTCTGGGGCCAACGTCCTGACTTTC. V gene TRBV2 combines with J gene TRBJ2-6, with 7 bases that match TRBD1. This CDR3 region has 18 residues. The germline V gene has CDR1 SNHLY and CDR2 FYNNEI. The trim removed 5 bases at V and 0 bases at J, leaving 10 bases unmatched.